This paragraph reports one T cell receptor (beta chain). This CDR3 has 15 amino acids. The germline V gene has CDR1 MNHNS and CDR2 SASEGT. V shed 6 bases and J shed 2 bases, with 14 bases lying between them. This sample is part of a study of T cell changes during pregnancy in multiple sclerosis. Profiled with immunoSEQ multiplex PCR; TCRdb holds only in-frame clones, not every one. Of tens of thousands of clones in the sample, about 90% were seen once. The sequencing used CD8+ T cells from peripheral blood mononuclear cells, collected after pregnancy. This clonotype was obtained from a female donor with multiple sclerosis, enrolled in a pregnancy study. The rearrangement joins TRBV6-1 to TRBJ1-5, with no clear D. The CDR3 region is CASREDAYGNQPQHF. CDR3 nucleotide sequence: TGTGCCAGCAGGGAGGACGCCTATGGCAATCAGCCCCAGCATTTT.